The 18 T cell receptor beta chains given below trace back to one sample, sequenced in a study of OX40 agonist ivuxolimab in advanced cancers. This table comes from immunoSEQ multiplex PCR, and its TCRdb copy is limited to in-frame clones, with some not included. The sample records under 85,000 clones, 81% being singletons. Material: CD4+ or CD8+ T cells sorted from blood, obtained in a trial of the OX40 agonist ivuxolimab. The source is an adult with an advanced solid tumor such as melanoma, head and neck, liver or kidney cancer.

This clone was seen just once. The chain is built from TRBV5-6 and TRBJ1-4; unclear D gene. CDR3 size: 15 residues. Trimming left V 5 bases short and J 10 bases short, with 21 bases between. Germline lookup yields CDR1 SGHDT and CDR2 YYEEEE. The CDR3 DNA sequence: TGTGCCAGCAGTTCGGACTTCCGCCAGGCTGGAAAACTGTTTTTT. It translates to CASSSDFRQAGKLFF. Full variable domain (missing parts from reference TRBV5-6 and TRBJ1-4): DAGVTQSPTHLIKTRGQQVTLRCSPKSGHDTVSWYQQALGQGPQFIFQYYEEEERQRGNFPDRFSGHQFPNYSSELNVNALLLGDSALYLCASSSDFRQAGKLFFGSGTQLSVL.

The rearrangement uses TRBV7-6 and TRBJ2-1; no clear D. CDR1 is SGHVS and CDR2 is FNYEAQ in the germline V gene. This CDR3 spans 12 amino acids. Trimming stripped 1 base from V and 10 bases from J, with 8 bases between. Written as DNA, the CDR3 is TGTGCCAGCAGCTTAGGACGGAAGGAGCAGTTCTTC. This translates into CASSLGRKEQFF.

This clone came up a few times. The V gene is TRBV29-1, the J gene TRBJ2-2; maybe TRBD1 (6 bases). The V end was cut by 3 bases, the J end by 4 bases, with 12 bases between. The V gene's germline CDR1 is SQVTM and CDR2 ANQGSEA. The length of the CDR3 is 14 residues. CDR3 sequence: CSVEWGRGTGELFF. DNA of the CDR3: TGCAGCGTTGAGTGGGGGCGCGGCACCGGGGAGCTGTTTTTT.

V and J are TRBV7-2 and TRBJ1-5, with D tentatively TRBD1 (5 bases). The germline gives CDR1 SGHTA, CDR2 FQGNSA. The CDR3 runs 15 residues. The V end lost 5 bases, the J end lost 1 base, and 12 bases lay between the germline ends. The CDR3 here is CASSPLRGSNQPQHF. The CDR3 region has the DNA TGTGCCAGCAGCCCTCTACGGGGGAGCAATCAGCCCCAGCATTTT.

The V gene is TRBV10-2, the J gene TRBJ2-5; D call uncertain. CDR1 and CDR2 from the germline V gene are WSHSY and SAAADI. V lost 5 bases and J 2 bases, leaving 6 bases between the germline ends. This CDR3 contains 12 residues. The DNA for the CDR3 is TGCGCCAGCAGTTCCCTGCAAGAGACCCAGTACTTC. Translating gives CASSSLQETQYF.

This chain uses TRBV7-3 with TRBJ2-3; D is unresolved. The V end lost 2 bases, the J end lost 1 base, and 1 base lay between the germline ends. CDR1 SGHTA and CDR2 FQGTGA come from the germline V gene. The CDR3 is 12 amino acids. The CDR3 sequence is CASSLGTDTQYF. The CDR3 coding sequence is TGTGCCAGCAGCTTAGGCACAGATACGCAGTATTTT. The full variable domain, in which reference TRBV7-3 and TRBJ2-3 provide the parts outside the CDR3, is GAGVSQTPSNKVTEKGKYVELRCDPISGHTALYWYRQSLGQGPEFLIYFQGTGAADDSGLPNDRFFAVRPEGSVSTLKIQRTERGDSAVYLCASSLGTDTQYFGPGTRLTVL.

V usage is TRBV13 and J usage is TRBJ1-1, with TRBD1 matching over 9 bases. Trimming at V came to 5 bases and at J to 4 bases, leaving 5 bases not matched to a gene. CDR1 PRHDT and CDR2 FYEKMQ come from the germline V gene (reference sequence). The CDR3 covers 14 residues. CDR3 in DNA: TGTGCCAGCAGCCCCGGGACAGGGACCACTGAAGCTTTCTTT. Its protein product is CASSPGTGTTEAFF. Drawing the rest from reference TRBV13 and TRBJ1-1, the complete variable domain is AAGVIQSPRHLIKEKRETATLKCYPIPRHDTVYWYQQGPGQDPQFLISFYEKMQSDKGSIPDRFSAQQFSDYHSELNMSSLELGDSALYFCASSPGTGTTEAFFGQGTRLTVV.

This clone is a singleton in its sample. This sequence joins TRBV4-2 and TRBJ1-5; no clear D gene. The V gene lost 1 base and the J gene lost 2 bases, with 12 bases spanning the gap. The CDR3 runs to 16 residues. The V gene's germline CDR1 is LGHNA and CDR2 YNFKEQ. CDR3 sequence: CASSQVTYSGNQPQHF. CDR3 sequence (DNA): TGTGCCAGCAGCCAAGTTACGTATTCTGGCAATCAGCCCCAGCATTTT.

The chain uses TRBV9 and TRBJ2-2, with TRBD1 matching 7 bases. The V segment lost 0 bases and the J segment 3 bases; nucleotides outside the gene matches: 8. This CDR3 has 17 amino acids. Per germline, CDR1 SGDLS and CDR2 YYNGEE. In DNA form, the CDR3 reads TGTGCCAGCAGCGTAGATAGGGGGCCGGCCTACACCGGGGAGCTGTTTTTT. Amino acids: CASSVDRGPAYTGELFF.

The DNA of the CDR3 is TGTGCCAGCTCCCAAGGGACAGCTCGGAACAATGAGCAGTTCTTC. Protein sequence: CASSQGTARNNEQFF. V is TRBV18 and J is TRBJ2-1, with 7 bases that match TRBD1. The V and J ends lost 6 bases and 5 bases, in that order; junction bases with no gene match: 10. The CDR3 is made up of 15 amino acids. Germline V gene sequence: CDR1 KGHSH, CDR2 LQKENI. The full variable domain, its missing parts supplied by reference TRBV18 and TRBJ2-1, is NAGVMQNPRHLVRRRGQEARLRCSPMKGHSHVYWYRQLPEEGLKFMVYLQKENIIDESGMPKERFSAEFPKEGPSILRIQQVVRGDSAAYFCASSQGTARNNEQFFGPGTRLTVL.

The rearrangement uses TRBV18 and TRBJ1-2; 8 bases are shared with TRBD1. The ends lost 5 bases at V and 7 bases at J; junction bases unmatched: 6. CDR1 is KGHSH, CDR2 LQKENI, per germline. This CDR3 contains 13 residues. The chain's CDR3 is CASSGQGAFGYTF. Here the CDR3 DNA reads TGTGCCAGCTCAGGCCAGGGGGCGTTTGGCTACACCTTC.

The chain is built from TRBV5-4 and TRBJ2-1; TRBD1 matches at 8 bases. Germline V gene data show CDR1 as SGHNT and CDR2 as YYREEE (reference sequence). The CDR3 loop spans 13 amino acids. J was trimmed by 8 bases and V by 1 base; bases with no gene match: 2. The CDR3 loop is CASSLTGGYEQFF. The CDR3 DNA is TGTGCCAGCAGCTTGACAGGGGGGTATGAGCAGTTCTTC.

The chain is built from TRBV5-1 and TRBJ2-3; D is undetermined. V was clipped by 0 bases and J by 3 bases, with 11 bases between them. The CDR3 has 15 amino acids. CDR1 is SGHRS, CDR2 YFSETQ, per germline. The CDR3 bases are TGCGCCAGCAGCTTGGCCGGGCAGGCGACAGATACGCAGTATTTT. Translating gives CASSLAGQATDTQYF.

The chain employs TRBV11-1 and TRBJ1-2; possible D gene TRBD1, 6 bases. The CDR3 covers 14 residues. The ends were cut back, 5 bases at V and 8 bases at J, with 18 bases in the middle. Per the germline V gene, CDR1 is SGHAT and CDR2 is FQDESV (reference sequence). This CDR3 reads CASSATGINKGYTF. CDR3 sequence (DNA): TGTGCCAGCAGCGCTACAGGGATCAATAAGGGCTACACCTTC.

The rearrangement joins TRBV19 to TRBJ1-5, with unresolved D. The CDR3 runs 13 residues. V lost 7 bases and J lost 6, with 13 bases in between. Germline-derived CDR1 and CDR2 are LNHDA and SQIVND (reference sequence). The CDR3 region is CASKREWGQPQHF. CDR3 coding DNA: TGTGCCAGTAAGCGGGAGTGGGGTCAGCCCCAGCATTTT.

A few counts support this clone. V usage is TRBV5-1 and J usage is TRBJ1-6; perhaps TRBD1 as D (5 bases). The ends were cut back, 6 bases at V and 4 bases at J, with 14 bases in the middle. CDR1 is SGHRS, CDR2 YFSETQ, per germline. CDR3 size: 15 residues. The CDR3 loop is CASKQGMGYNSPLHF. The CDR3 nucleotides are TGCGCCAGCAAGCAGGGCATGGGATATAATTCACCCCTCCACTTT.

In this sample, this clone is medium-sized. The J gene is TRBJ2-2, the V gene TRBV5-1; 7 nucleotides agree with TRBD1. This CDR3 spans 15 amino acids. V lost 2 bases, J lost 6 bases, and 7 bases stayed unmatched. Germline V gene sequence: CDR1 SGHRS, CDR2 YFSETQ. CDR3 sequence reads: CASSLQGPLAGELFF. The CDR3 DNA reads TGCGCCAGCAGCTTACAGGGGCCGCTCGCCGGGGAGCTGTTTTTT.

The chain is built from TRBV7-3 and TRBJ1-1; weak D call: TRBD1 (5 bases). Trimming shortened V by 2 bases and J by 5 bases, and 15 bases separated the two germline ends. The V gene's germline CDR1 is SGHTA and CDR2 FQGTGA. This CDR3 has 15 amino acids. CDR3 bases: TGTGCCAGCAGCTTAGGGGAGGGGATGGCGACTGAAGCTTTCTTT. Translating gives CASSLGEGMATEAFF.